Following are 25 T cell receptor beta chains from one sample sequenced in a study of graft-versus-host responses after intestinal transplantation. Data came from immunoSEQ multiplex PCR; TCRdb stores just in-frame clones and leaves some out. The sample contains 95,000 to 100,000 clones, 86% of which appear only once. The sequences come from PBMCs, collected 255 days after intestinal transplant. The receptors shown here come from a human patient who received an intestinal transplant, so some T cells may come from the graft donor.

The V call is TRBV6-1, the J call TRBJ1-5; D uncertain. The V end lost 8 bases, the J end lost 2 bases, and 13 bases lay between the germline ends. Germline lookup yields CDR1 MNHNS and CDR2 SASEGT. CDR3 length: 14 residues. The CDR3 loop reads CASHGVVGNQPQHF. CDR3 in DNA: TGTGCCAGCCACGGCGTTGTAGGCAATCAGCCCCAGCATTTT.

This CDR3 reads CASSIGQGFPGYTF. The CDR3 region has the DNA TGTGCCAGTAGTATTGGACAGGGTTTCCCCGGCTACACCTTC. The rearrangement uses TRBV19 and TRBJ1-2; 8 bases line up with TRBD1. The CDR3 contains 14 residues. CDR1 and CDR2 from the germline V gene are LNHDA and SQIVND (reference sequence). Losses at the gene ends were 3 bases for V and 8 bases for J; bases not matched to a gene: 8.

A single count supports this clone. This chain joins TRBV27 and TRBJ2-1, with TRBD2 matching 12 bases. Germline trimming cut 5 bases from V and 10 bases from J; bases unmatched to any gene: 12. The CDR3 loop spans 16 amino acids. Germline V gene data show CDR1 as MNHEY and CDR2 as SMNVEV (reference sequence). CDR3 region: CASSPPRLAGVGEQFF. CDR3 coding DNA: TGTGCCAGCAGTCCCCCTCGACTAGCGGGAGTAGGGGAGCAGTTCTTC.

This chain joins TRBV7-8 and TRBJ2-2, with 7 bases that match TRBD1. The V segment lost 0 bases and the J segment 6 bases; nucleotides outside the gene matches: 13. The CDR3 has 18 residues. The germline gives CDR1 SGHVS, CDR2 FQNEAQ. The CDR3 is CASSLAQIPGTDSGELFF. CDR3 nucleotides: TGTGCCAGCAGCTTAGCGCAAATCCCCGGGACAGACTCCGGGGAGCTGTTTTTT.

The chain combines TRBV28 with TRBJ2-5, with D possibly being TRBD1 (6 bases). CDR1 and CDR2 (germline): MDHEN, SYDVKM. The V and J ends lost 5 bases and 5 bases respectively, with 15 bases between them. The CDR3 covers 14 residues. The CDR3 DNA follows: TGTGCCAGCAGTGCAAACAGGGTGGGGGAGACCCAGTACTTC. It specifies CASSANRVGETQYF.

The chain employs TRBV28 and TRBJ1-5; D remains unclear. Germline assignment: CDR1 MDHEN and CDR2 SYDVKM. The length of the CDR3 is 12 residues. The V gene lost 6 bases and the J gene lost 12 bases, with 15 bases spanning the gap. The chain's CDR3 is CASSTPGEVQHF. Written as DNA, the CDR3 is TGTGCCAGCAGCACTCCGGGTGAGGTCCAGCATTTT.

The chain is built from TRBV5-1 and TRBJ1-2, with D hard to call. With 2 bases removed from V and 7 bases from J, the gap between germline ends came to 18 bases. Germline values: CDR1 SGHRS, CDR2 YFSETQ. The CDR3 spans 15 residues. The CDR3: CASSFRTRPRSGYTF. The CDR3 DNA reads TGCGCCAGCAGCTTTCGTACCAGGCCCAGGAGTGGCTACACCTTC.

This clone was recorded only once. The chain recombines TRBV11-2 with TRBJ2-7; 13 nucleotides agree with TRBD2. V was clipped by 7 bases and J by 2 bases; unmatched bases: 8. Germline values: CDR1 SGHAT, CDR2 FQNNGV. This CDR3 is built from 16 residues. The CDR3 region has the DNA TGTGCCAGCATCGGACTAGCGGGAGAGCGACCCTACGAGCAGTACTTC. Protein sequence: CASIGLAGERPYEQYF.

The V and J genes are TRBV28 and TRBJ1-2; 10 positions match TRBD1. This CDR3 has 14 amino acids. Germline CDR1 MDHEN, CDR2 SYDVKM. V dropped 3 bases and J dropped 4; count of bases not matched to a gene: 2. The CDR3 sequence is CASSLRQGAYGYTF. CDR3 sequence (DNA): TGTGCCAGCAGTTTGAGACAGGGGGCCTATGGCTACACCTTC.

The chain combines TRBV7-8 with TRBJ2-5; the match to TRBD1 covers 9 bases. The germline V gene encodes CDR1 SGHVS and CDR2 FQNEAQ. The CDR3 is made up of 16 amino acids. V lost 1 base and J lost 4; bases outside the gene matches: 7. In DNA form, the CDR3 reads TGTGCCAGCAGCTTAGGGACAGGGGTCGTCCGAGAGACCCAGTACTTC. Translation gives CASSLGTGVVRETQYF.

The rearrangement uses TRBV9 and TRBJ2-3; D not resolved. V lost 4 bases and J lost 5, with 17 bases in between. CDR1 and CDR2 from the germline V gene are SGDLS and YYNGEE. This CDR3 has 15 amino acids. Here the CDR3 reads CASSFLASSVDTQYF. CDR3 coding DNA: TGTGCCAGCAGCTTCTTGGCTAGTAGTGTAGATACGCAGTATTTT.

The chain carries TRBV6-1 and TRBJ1-2; TRBD1 aligns across 9 bases. The CDR3 covers 15 residues. Trimming removed 8 bases from V and 7 bases from J; junction bases left unmatched: 14. The V gene's germline CDR1 is MNHNS and CDR2 SASEGT. CDR3 bases: TGTGCCAGCGGGGACCGGGACAGGGATGGCCGTGGCTACACCTTC. Protein: CASGDRDRDGRGYTF.

The chain carries TRBV6-1 and TRBJ2-5; D unclear. The V gene lost 1 base and the J gene lost 7 bases, with 10 bases spanning the gap. The CDR3 loop spans 13 amino acids. In germline, CDR1 is MNHNS, CDR2 SASEGT. CDR3 nucleotide sequence: TGTGCCAGCAGTGAAGAGGGATGGGGGACCCAGTACTTC. Protein: CASSEEGWGTQYF.

The V and J genes are TRBV13 and TRBJ1-1, with a possible D match to TRBD1 (5 bases). The CDR3 length is 16 residues. CDR1 is PRHDT, CDR2 FYEKMQ, per germline (reference sequence). Between the trimmed V and J ends, which lost 4 bases and 7 bases, there was a span of 22 bases. CDR3 sequence reads: CASSSPYRGDHSEAFF. In DNA, the CDR3 is TGTGCCAGCAGCTCGCCCTATAGGGGTGACCACAGTGAAGCTTTCTTT.

V is TRBV4-1 and J is TRBJ2-1; weak D call: TRBD2 (6 bases). This CDR3 spans 15 amino acids. V was cut by 5 bases and J by 0 bases, with 11 bases left in between. Germline V lookup: CDR1 MGHRA, CDR2 YSYEKL. The chain's CDR3 is CASSSVGSSYNEQFF. DNA of the CDR3: TGCGCCAGCAGCTCCGTCGGGAGCTCCTACAATGAGCAGTTCTTC.

J is TRBJ2-3 and V is TRBV27, with D possibly being TRBD2 (6 bases). This CDR3 comprises 17 residues. V lost 5 bases to trimming and J lost 0 bases, with 18 bases between them. In germline, CDR1 is MNHEY, CDR2 SMNVEV (reference sequence). DNA for the CDR3: TGTGCCAGCAGTCCCCGTAGCGGTTTCCTGAGCACAGATACGCAGTATTTT. The encoded protein is CASSPRSGFLSTDTQYF.

The chain carries TRBV14 and TRBJ2-5; TRBD1 matches at 8 bases. V was clipped by 3 bases and J by 3 bases; unmatched bases: 3. The CDR3 contains 14 residues. Germline CDR1 SGHDN, CDR2 FVKESK. Here the CDR3 DNA reads TGTGCCAGCAGCCAGACAGGGGCTAAAGAGACCCAGTACTTC. Amino acid sequence: CASSQTGAKETQYF. The full variable domain, in which reference TRBV14 and TRBJ2-5 provide the parts outside the CDR3, is EAGVTQFPSHSVIEKGQTVTLRCDPISGHDNLYWYRRVMGKEIKFLLHFVKESKQDESGMPNNRFLAERTGGTYSTLKVQPAELEDSGVYFCASSQTGAKETQYFGPGTRLLVL.

The chain recombines TRBV12-5 with TRBJ1-1; D is ambiguous. CDR1 is LGHNT, CDR2 FRNRAP, per germline. CDR3 length: 13 amino acids. Deletions cut 1 base from V and 1 base from J, with 4 bases between. The CDR3 DNA sequence: TGTGCTAGTGGTTTGGGTAGGAACACTGAAGCTTTCTTT. Amino acid sequence: CASGLGRNTEAFF.

The chain employs TRBV5-1 and TRBJ2-7; D uncertain. V was pared by 7 bases and J by 1 base, with 15 bases between. The CDR3 runs to 14 residues. Per the germline V gene, CDR1 is SGHRS and CDR2 is YFSETQ. This CDR3 is CASRPPGSSYEQYF. CDR3 bases: TGCGCCAGCCGACCTCCCGGGTCTTCCTACGAGCAGTACTTC.

CDR3 sequence: CASSIGGQSRYTF. In DNA, the CDR3 is TGTGCCAGTAGTATAGGCGGACAAAGCCGCTACACCTTC. The chain is built from TRBV19 and TRBJ1-2; D is possibly TRBD1 (5 bases). V lost 1 base and J 9 bases, leaving 12 bases between the germline ends. The CDR3 sequence is 13 residues long. Germline CDR1 is LNHDA and CDR2 is SQIVND (reference sequence).

The gene calls are TRBV6-5 and TRBJ2-5; D might be TRBD1 or TRBD2, each matching 5 bases. Germline CDR1 is MNHEY and CDR2 is SVGAGI. The CDR3 sequence is 13 residues long. Between the trimmed V and J ends, which lost 4 bases and 2 bases, there was a span of 8 bases. CDR3 residues: CASSWGMQETQYF. DNA for the CDR3: TGTGCCAGCAGTTGGGGGATGCAAGAGACCCAGTACTTC.

This clone was counted only a few times. The J gene is TRBJ2-7, the V gene TRBV5-5, with D possibly matching TRBD1 (6 bases). V lost 2 bases to trimming and J lost 3 bases, with 9 bases between them. Germline V gene sequence: CDR1 SGHKS, CDR2 YYEKEE (reference sequence). This CDR3 contains 13 residues. CDR3 region: CASSFGRGYEQYF. The DNA of the CDR3 is TGTGCCAGCAGCTTCGGCAGGGGCTACGAGCAGTACTTC. Looking up the rest from reference TRBV5-5 and TRBJ2-7 gives the full variable domain: DAGVTQSPTHLIKTRGQQVTLRCSPISGHKSVSWYQQVLGQGPQFIFQYYEKEERGRGNFPDRFSARQFPNYSSELNVNALLLGDSALYLCASSFGRGYEQYFGPGTRLTVT.

The V and J genes are TRBV5-4 and TRBJ2-5; 7 bases fit TRBD2. Unmatched junction bases numbered 4, after V lost 3 bases and J lost 2 bases. This CDR3 spans 14 amino acids. Germline V CDR1 and CDR2: SGHNT, YYREEE (reference sequence). The CDR3 protein is CASSSLRGQETQYF. The DNA of the CDR3 is TGTGCCAGCAGCTCATTGCGGGGGCAAGAGACCCAGTACTTC.

This clone was recorded once. The CDR3 DNA follows: TGTGCCAGCAGCGTAGGCAGGGGTGGAGAGACCCAGTACTTC. As protein: CASSVGRGGETQYF. The chain links TRBV9 to TRBJ2-5; D might be TRBD1 (6 bases). V was shortened by 0 bases and J by 4 bases, with 10 bases between the two germline ends. Germline V gene sequence: CDR1 SGDLS, CDR2 YYNGEE. The CDR3 extends over 14 amino acids.

This rearrangement joins TRBV19 to TRBJ2-7; maybe TRBD1 (5 bases). Trimming shortened V by 3 bases and J by 4 bases, and 10 bases separated the two germline ends. The CDR3 covers 13 residues. Germline CDR1 and CDR2: LNHDA and SQIVND (reference sequence). The CDR3 loop is CASSMVRDYEQYF. The CDR3 nucleotides are TGTGCCAGTAGTATGGTCAGGGATTACGAGCAGTACTTC.